Given below is one T cell receptor (beta chain) in context. Libraries were prepared by immunoSEQ multiplex PCR; TCRdb keeps only in-frame clonotypes and omits some of them. This table has 210,000 or so clones, approximately 91% appearing once. The data are from a study of blood T cell repertoires in COVID-19. This receptor was obtained from a middle-aged woman with acute or convalescent COVID-19. The sequenced sample was peripheral blood.

The CDR3 spells CASSFRSGGEETQYF. Here the CDR3 DNA reads TGTGCCAGCAGTTTTCGTAGCGGGGGAGAAGAGACCCAGTACTTC. V usage is TRBV28 and J usage is TRBJ2-5; 9 nucleotides agree with TRBD2. V trimming: 3 bases; J trimming: 3 bases; junction bases outside the gene matches: 5. Germline V CDR1 and CDR2: MDHEN, SYDVKM. This CDR3 comprises 15 residues.